This TCR beta chain was recorded in a study of CD8 T cells in ankylosing spondylitis. From the 5' RACE reads, TCRdb called clonotypes with MiXCR, one entry per CDR3 protein. The sample carries a few hundred thousand distinct CDR3 sequences, approximately 22% recorded once. Remarks on this clonotype: Its antigen is as yet unknown.

Study-level points and caveats: Clones linked to the disease showed a CD8+ phenotype. They occurred at relatively low frequencies in peripheral blood.

Germline CDR1 MNHNS, CDR2 SASEGT. The CDR3 is made up of 15 amino acids. Deletions cut 5 bases from V and 3 bases from J, with 17 bases between. This receptor was identified in a male donor with ankylosing spondylitis or in good health (not recorded which). Sequencing was carried out using blood, either unsorted or a sorted T cell fraction (not recorded which). The chain is built from TRBV6-1 and TRBJ2-7; D might be TRBD2 (5 bases). The CDR3 loop is CASSPREFYNYEQYF. The CDR3 nucleotides are TGTGCCAGCAGTCCCCGGGAATTCTACAACTACGAGCAGTACTTC.